This entry concerns a single T cell receptor beta chain. Other DNA sequences in the same sample also yield this CDR3. The authors' processing: Reference gene primer amplification yielded estimated nucleated cell counts. The method was immunoSEQ multiplex PCR; TCRdb's version includes in-frame clones alone and lacks a portion of them. V and J calls plus clone size are reproduced from that table; the DNA served to infer D and trimming. The sample has approximately 150,000 clones, around four fifths seen once. Patients at the Seattle site were enrolled during active infection and followed longitudinally. This entry comes from a study of blood T cell repertoires in COVID-19. Across the study: Material from acute and convalescent COVID-19 was sourced from the United States, Italy and Spain. PBMCs, B-cell-depleted T cells, or T cells provided the cDNA or gDNA that made up the material.

This sequence was found in a woman aged 80 or over with COVID-19, enrolled during active disease. The sample was peripheral blood.

CDR3 sequence reads: CASSQVLNYGYTF. CDR3 nucleotide sequence: TGTGCCAGCAGCCAAGTACTTAACTATGGCTACACCTTC. This chain links TRBV3-1 (or the pseudogene TRBV3-2) with TRBJ1-2; D unclear. The germline V gene encodes CDR1 LGHDT and CDR2 YNNKEL (reference sequence). V was trimmed by 1 base and J by 1 base, leaving 4 bases between them. This CDR3 region has 13 residues.